This T cell receptor beta chain came from a study of T cell repertoires in ileal Crohn's disease. Study-wide background: At postoperative colonoscopy, neoterminal ileum biopsies were taken as M6.

Germline V lookup: CDR1 MNHEY, CDR2 SVGAGI. V was cut by 5 bases and J by 6 bases, with 11 bases left in between. The CDR3 has 12 amino acids. Study conclusions and caveats: Clonal expansions were more frequent in active smokers than non-smokers at surgery.

In regard to this clone: Its antigen is not identified.

Sequenced by immunoSEQ multiplex PCR; TCRdb stores in-frame clones only, minus some. The table records approximately 12,000 clones, 65% to 80% of them present only once. As to time point: neoterminal ileum biopsy at postoperative endoscopy, about 6 months after surgery. V and J are TRBV6-5 and TRBJ2-7, with TRBD2 as a possible D gene (6 bases). Sequencing input: ileal tissue. The sequence was obtained from an adult with Crohn's disease. The DNA of the CDR3 is TGTGCCAGCAGTCACGGGGGAGGCGAGCAGTACTTC. Translating it yields CASSHGGGEQYF.